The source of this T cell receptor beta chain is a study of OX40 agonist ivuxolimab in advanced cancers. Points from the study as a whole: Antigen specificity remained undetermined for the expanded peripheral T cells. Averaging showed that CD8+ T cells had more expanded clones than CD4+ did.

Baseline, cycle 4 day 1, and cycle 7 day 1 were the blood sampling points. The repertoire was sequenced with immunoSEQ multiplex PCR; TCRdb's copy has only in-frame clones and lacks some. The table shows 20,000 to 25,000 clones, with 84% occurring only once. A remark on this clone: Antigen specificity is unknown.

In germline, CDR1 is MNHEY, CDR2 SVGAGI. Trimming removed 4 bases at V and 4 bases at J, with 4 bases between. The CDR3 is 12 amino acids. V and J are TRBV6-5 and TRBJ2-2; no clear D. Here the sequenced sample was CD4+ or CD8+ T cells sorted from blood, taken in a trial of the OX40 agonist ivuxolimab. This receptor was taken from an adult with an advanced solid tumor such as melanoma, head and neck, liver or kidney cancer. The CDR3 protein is CASSSPTGELFF. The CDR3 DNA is TGTGCCAGCAGTTCTCCCACCGGGGAGCTGTTTTTT.